The table lists the clone carrying this TCR beta chain with a few counts. Antigen unknown. The data stem from a study of T cell responses to AZD1222 COVID-19 vaccine. Overall study results and limits: Reportedly, nearly half the spike-specific TCRs target unmutated variant regions. Repertoire sampling was restricted to post-peak T cell response timepoints.

The data were produced by immunoSEQ multiplex PCR, yet TCRdb's version contains in-frame clones alone and is incomplete. The data show 130,000 to 150,000 clones, with less than 95% seen just once and about 3% held by the top ten. V was clipped by 3 bases and J by 0 bases, with 11 bases between them. The CDR3 consists of 15 residues. Germline-derived CDR1 and CDR2 are MNHEY and SVGAGI. The V gene is TRBV6-5, the J gene TRBJ1-2; D is unclear. The source is an adult in good health. Sequenced material: peripheral blood, taken on day 0 of AZD1222 vaccination. CDR3 region: CASSYWREANYGYTF. The CDR3 DNA follows: TGTGCCAGCAGTTATTGGAGGGAAGCTAACTATGGCTACACCTTC.